The source of this TCR beta chain is a study of T-cell memory formation after mild COVID-19. About the study: TCR clusters were mostly donor specific. Study-wide findings and caveats: Mostly located in CM and EM were contracting CD4+ clones, with contracting CD8+ clones located in EMRA.

J gave up 1 base and V 6 bases, and 11 bases lay outside the gene matches. The CDR3 sequence is 15 residues long. CDR1 is DFQATT, CDR2 SNEGSKA, per germline (reference sequence). This clonotype was detected only a few times. What it recognizes is unknown. Constant-segment primers were used for 5'RACE, and the resulting TCR alpha and TCR beta cDNA libraries carried sample barcodes and UMIs. A single record per CDR3 protein comes from TCRdb applying MiXCR to the 5' RACE reads. The data contain 50,000 to 75,000 distinct CDR3 sequences, 9% to 9.5% of them singletons. Specimen: PBMCs or a T cell subset sorted from them (not recorded which). This chain connects TRBV20-1 to TRBJ1-1; TRBD1 aligns across 7 bases. This sequence originates from a man aged 18 to 35 who had mild COVID-19 (a few samples of this study predate the infection). Cell type and time point are not known. CDR3 protein: CSARQGRRENTEAFF. The CDR3 DNA follows: TGCAGTGCCCGACAGGGTAGGAGGGAGAACACTGAAGCTTTCTTT.